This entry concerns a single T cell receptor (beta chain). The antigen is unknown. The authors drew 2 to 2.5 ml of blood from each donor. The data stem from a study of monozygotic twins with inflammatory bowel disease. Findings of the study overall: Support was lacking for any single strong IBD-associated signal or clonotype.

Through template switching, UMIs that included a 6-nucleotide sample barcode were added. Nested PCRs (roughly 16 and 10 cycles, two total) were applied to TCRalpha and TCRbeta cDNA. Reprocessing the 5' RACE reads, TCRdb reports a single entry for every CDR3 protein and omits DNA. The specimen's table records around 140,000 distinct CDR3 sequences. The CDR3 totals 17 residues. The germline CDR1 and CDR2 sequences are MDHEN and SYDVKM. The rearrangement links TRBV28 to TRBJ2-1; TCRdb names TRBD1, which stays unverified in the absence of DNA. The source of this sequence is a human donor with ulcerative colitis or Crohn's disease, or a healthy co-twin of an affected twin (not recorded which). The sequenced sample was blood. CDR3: CASRSGTVDSSYNEQFF.